The clone carrying this TCR beta chain was seen a few times. The sample belongs to a study of blood T cell repertoires in COVID-19. Study summary: Samples of COVID-19 (acute and convalescent) were obtained from the United States, Italy and Spain. Sample material is recorded as cDNA or gDNA derived from T cells, B-cell-depleted T cells, or PBMCs.

Authors' data handling: Reference gene primer amplification gave nucleated cell count estimates. Clones were sequenced by immunoSEQ multiplex PCR, and TCRdb holds only the in-frame ones, with some missing. The V and J calls and clone size were taken over from that table, and D and trimming were inferred from the DNA. The data contain about 240,000 clones, roughly 87% of them singletons. J gave up 6 bases and V 3 bases, and 7 bases lay outside the gene matches. CDR1 is DFQATT, CDR2 SNEGSKA, per germline (reference sequence). This CDR3 region has 15 residues. The rearrangement uses TRBV20-1 and TRBJ2-3; 12 positions match TRBD1. The sample comprised peripheral blood. This TCR was sampled from a man aged 55 to 70 who had recovered from COVID-19. In DNA, the CDR3 is TGCAGTGCTAGTCCGATGGGGACAGGGGGCGATACGCAGTATTTT. Protein sequence: CSASPMGTGGDTQYF.